The next 25 T cell receptor beta chains were all read from a single sample in a study of blood T cell repertoires in COVID-19. Clones were sequenced by immunoSEQ multiplex PCR, and TCRdb holds only the in-frame ones, with some missing. Of about 370,000 clones listed, roughly 89% were seen once; the top ten hold 6.5%. Sequenced input: peripheral blood. The receptors derive from a man aged 18 to 29 with active or convalescent COVID-19.

The chain recombines TRBV7-8 with TRBJ2-7; 8 bases map to TRBD2. Germline V gene lookup returns CDR1 SGHVS and CDR2 FQNEAQ. J was trimmed by 0 bases and V by 5 bases; bases with no gene match: 6. This CDR3 comprises 15 residues. The CDR3 region is CASSAASGSSYEQYF. The CDR3, as DNA: TGTGCCAGCAGCGCCGCTAGCGGGTCCTCCTACGAGCAGTACTTC.

The chain recombines TRBV11-2 with TRBJ2-3; 9 bases are a match to TRBD2. Germline CDR1 reads SGHAT; CDR2 reads FQNNGV. The CDR3 runs 17 residues. V dropped 5 bases and J dropped 1; count of bases not matched to a gene: 10. This CDR3 reads CASSTRPGGRGTDTQYF. The CDR3 coding sequence is TGTGCCAGCAGCACCCGCCCCGGCGGGAGGGGCACAGATACGCAGTATTTT.

The chain is built from TRBV6-6 and TRBJ2-1, with TRBD2 matching over 9 bases. After removal of 6 bases from V and 9 bases from J, the junction contained 12 bases not matched to a gene. The CDR3 has 15 amino acids. Germline assignment: CDR1 MNHNY and CDR2 SVGAGI (reference sequence). The CDR3 region has the DNA TGTGCCAGCAGACCCGGGACTAGCATCGGGACTGAGCAGTTCTTC. Protein product: CASRPGTSIGTEQFF.

The chain couples TRBV27 to TRBJ2-1, with D tentatively TRBD2 (6 bases). Per the germline V gene, CDR1 is MNHEY and CDR2 is SMNVEV (reference sequence). This CDR3 has 14 amino acids. Deletions cut 2 bases from V and 8 bases from J, with 13 bases between. In nucleotides, the CDR3 is TGTGCCAGCAGTTTACACGTTTCGGGGGATGAGCAGTTCTTC. Amino acids: CASSLHVSGDEQFF.

This clone has just one count. V gene TRBV28 combines with J gene TRBJ2-7; tentatively, D is TRBD1 (5 bases). Trimming cost V 1 base and J 2 bases, with 9 bases left between them. The CDR3 runs to 14 residues. Per germline, CDR1 MDHEN and CDR2 SYDVKM. The CDR3 coding sequence is TGTGCCAGCAGTTTATCCGACAGCACCTACGAGCAGTACTTC. Its translation: CASSLSDSTYEQYF.

This clone was detected only once. This chain joins TRBV5-1 and TRBJ1-6; 9 bases agree with TRBD1. The CDR3 runs 15 residues. The V gene end was trimmed by 4 bases and the J gene end by 8 bases; junction bases not matched to a gene: 7. Per the germline V gene, CDR1 is SGHRS and CDR2 is YFSETQ. The CDR3, as DNA: TGCGCCAGCAGCCTATATCGACAGGGGGATTCACCCCTCCACTTT. Encoded protein: CASSLYRQGDSPLHF.

The rearrangement uses TRBV27 and TRBJ2-5; 8 bases are shared with TRBD2. Germline values: CDR1 MNHEY, CDR2 SMNVEV (reference sequence). Losses at the gene ends were 5 bases for V and 1 base for J; bases not matched to a gene: 9. The CDR3 totals 16 residues. In DNA form, the CDR3 reads TGTGCCAGCAGTGACCAAATTACTAGCGGCCAAGAGACCCAGTACTTC. It yields the protein CASSDQITSGQETQYF.

As DNA, the CDR3 is TGTGCCAGCAGCCCCAGGGGGCGCAATCAGCCCCAGCATTTT. Its translation is CASSPRGRNQPQHF. The chain is built from TRBV9 and TRBJ1-5; 8 bases align to TRBD1. The germline V gene encodes CDR1 SGDLS and CDR2 YYNGEE. The length of the CDR3 is 14 residues. V lost 4 bases to trimming and J lost 2 bases; unmatched junction nucleotides: 2.

Points on this clone: Other nucleotide sequences in the sample specify the same CDR3. CDR3 amino acids: CASSYGTGNYGYTF. CDR3 DNA: TGTGCCAGCAGTTACGGTACGGGGAACTATGGCTACACCTTC. The chain has TRBV6-6 and TRBJ1-2; D remains unclear. The V end lost 2 bases, the J end lost 2 bases, and 9 bases lay between the germline ends. The germline CDR1 and CDR2 sequences are MNHNY and SVGAGI (reference sequence). The CDR3 spans 14 residues.

The chain recombines TRBV21-1 with TRBJ2-5; the table names TRBD1, a call not compared with the DNA. TRBV21-1 is noted as a pseudogene. This CDR3 has 13 amino acids. The CDR3 sequence is CASSNRGWETQYF. Here the CDR3 DNA reads TGTGCCAGCAGCAACAGGGGCTGGGAGACCCAGTACTTC.

The chain combines TRBV20-1 with TRBJ1-1; D is unresolved. The CDR3 is 13 residues long. The germline V and J ends were trimmed by 3 bases and 2 bases, with 10 bases remaining between them. In germline, CDR1 is DFQATT, CDR2 SNEGSKA (reference sequence). The CDR3 nucleotides are TGCAGTGCTAGTGATGGACTCAACACTGAAGCTTTCTTT. Amino acids: CSASDGLNTEAFF.

This chain links TRBV12-3 or TRBV12-4 with TRBJ1-1; 7 positions agree with TRBD1. Trimming cost V 4 bases and J 5 bases; bases outside gene matches: 4. This CDR3 is 13 amino acids long. The DNA of the CDR3 is TGTGCCAGCAGTTCTTCAGGGGGGACTGAAGCTTTCTTT. Protein product: CASSSSGGTEAFF.

V is TRBV7-6 and J is TRBJ1-2; no clear D gene. The CDR3 covers 12 residues. V was shortened by 1 base and J by 8 bases, with 8 bases between the two germline ends. Germline V gene lookup returns CDR1 SGHVS and CDR2 FNYEAQ. CDR3 sequence: CASSLDGRGYTF. In DNA form, the CDR3 reads TGTGCCAGCAGCTTAGATGGGCGCGGCTACACCTTC. Complete variable domain (other parts from reference TRBV7-6 and TRBJ1-2): GAGVSQSPRYKVTKRGQDVALRCDPISGHVSLYWYRQALGQGPEFLTYFNYEAQQDKSGLPNDRFSAERPEGSISTLTIQRTEQRDSAMYRCASSLDGRGYTFGSGTRLTVV.

The chain links TRBV5-6 to TRBJ2-7; D may be TRBD1 (6 bases). In germline, CDR1 is SGHDT, CDR2 YYEEEE. The V end was cut by 0 bases, the J end by 6 bases, with 7 bases between. CDR3 length: 12 amino acids. The CDR3 spells CASSLGRGEQYF. Here the CDR3 DNA reads TGTGCCAGCAGCTTGGGCAGGGGCGAGCAGTACTTC.

This chain connects TRBV30 to TRBJ1-5; 9 bases are a match to TRBD1. The germline V gene encodes CDR1 GTSNPN and CDR2 SVGIG (reference sequence). V lost 0 bases, J lost 4 bases, and 22 bases stayed unmatched. The CDR3 sequence is 21 residues long. Here the CDR3 DNA reads TGTGCCTGGAGTGTACCTCAAAAGGTAGAGGACAGGGGCGATACGAATCAGCCCCAGCATTTT. This codes for CAWSVPQKVEDRGDTNQPQHF.

The chain employs TRBV6-5 and TRBJ1-1; no definite D call. Germline CDR1 and CDR2: MNHEY and SVGAGI. Trimming pared 2 bases from V and 2 bases from J, leaving 12 bases between. The CDR3 has 15 amino acids. CDR3 protein: CASSYGFGPNTEAFF. Here the CDR3 DNA reads TGTGCCAGCAGTTACGGGTTTGGGCCAAACACTGAAGCTTTCTTT.

The chain links TRBV7-6 to TRBJ2-5; 13 positions match TRBD2. This CDR3 is built from 18 residues. Trimming removed 0 bases from V and 2 bases from J; junction bases left unmatched: 6. Per germline, CDR1 SGHVS and CDR2 FNYEAQ. The CDR3 reads CASSLASQLAGGQETQYF. The CDR3 nucleotides read TGTGCCAGCAGCTTAGCGTCCCAACTAGCGGGAGGGCAAGAGACCCAGTACTTC.

This clone was observed once. J is TRBJ2-5 and V is TRBV6-5; a weak D match, TRBD2 (7 bases). CDR3 length: 12 residues. Germline-derived CDR1 and CDR2 are MNHEY and SVGAGI. V was clipped by 7 bases and J by 5 bases, with 11 bases between them. CDR3 DNA sequence: TGTGCCAGCAAGGGGGGGTGGGAGACCCAGTACTTC. Translating it yields CASKGGWETQYF.

The chain recombines TRBV9 with TRBJ2-1; 9 nucleotides line up with TRBD2. Unmatched junction bases numbered 11, after V lost 0 bases and J lost 4 bases. CDR1 SGDLS and CDR2 YYNGEE come from the germline V gene. The CDR3 consists of 18 residues. Here the CDR3 DNA reads TGTGCCAGCAGCGTAGTGGCTAGCGGGACCGGTAGTTACAATGAGCAGTTCTTC. Protein: CASSVVASGTGSYNEQFF.

In this sample, this clone turned up once. The chain is built from TRBV5-5 and TRBJ2-3; 7 nucleotides align to TRBD2. V lost 1 base to trimming and J lost 5 bases; unmatched junction nucleotides: 4. There are 14 residues in the CDR3. Germline CDR1 reads SGHKS; CDR2 reads YYEKEE (reference sequence). CDR3 in DNA: TGTGCCAGCAGCTTGTACCCTAGCGGAGATACGCAGTATTTT. Its protein product is CASSLYPSGDTQYF.

The CDR3 DNA follows: TGTGCCAGCAGTGAAACCCTTGGGGCCGAGGAGCAGTTCTTC. This encodes CASSETLGAEEQFF. The chain links TRBV25-1 to TRBJ2-1; tentatively, D is TRBD1 (5 bases). The CDR3 loop spans 14 amino acids. CDR1 is MGHDK and CDR2 is SYGVNS in the germline V gene. V was trimmed by 2 bases and J by 10 bases, leaving 15 bases between them.

This chain connects TRBV5-4 to TRBJ2-1; unclear D gene. The CDR3 has 13 residues. V dropped 0 bases and J dropped 6 bases, with 7 bases sitting between them. Germline lookup yields CDR1 SGHNT and CDR2 YYREEE (reference sequence). The CDR3 nucleotides read TGTGCCAGCAGCTTGGAGAGTCCCAATGAGCAGTTCTTC. It is translated as CASSLESPNEQFF.

The CDR3 bases are TGTGCCAGCAGTGCTCGCGACGGACCGGGAGGGGAGCCCCAGCATTTT. It yields the protein CASSARDGPGGEPQHF. This chain uses TRBV2 with TRBJ1-5, with D possibly matching TRBD1 (5 bases). The CDR3 sequence is 16 residues long. The V end was cut by 4 bases, the J end by 8 bases, with 21 bases between. The germline gives CDR1 SNHLY, CDR2 FYNNEI. Looking up the rest from reference TRBV2 and TRBJ1-5 gives the full variable domain: EPEVTQTPSHQVTQMGQEVILRCVPISNHLYFYWYRQILGQKVEFLVSFYNNEISEKSEIFDDQFSVERPDGSNFTLKIRSTKLEDSAMYFCASSARDGPGGEPQHFGDGTRLSIL.

This chain uses TRBV11-2 with TRBJ1-5; 7 bases are a match to TRBD1. Germline trimming cut 5 bases from V and 2 bases from J; bases unmatched to any gene: 6. Germline CDR1 SGHAT, CDR2 FQNNGV. CDR3 length equals 15 residues. For the CDR3, the DNA is TGTGCCAGCAGCCCCAGGGGGGTTTGCAATCAGCCCCAGCATTTT. As protein: CASSPRGVCNQPQHF.

This sequence joins TRBV5-1 and TRBJ2-1; TRBD1 matches at 8 bases. The CDR3 is 15 residues long. Per germline, CDR1 SGHRS and CDR2 YFSETQ. Unmatched junction bases numbered 5, after V lost 3 bases and J lost 3 bases. CDR3 region: CASSSGTGSYNEQFF. The CDR3 DNA reads TGCGCCAGCAGCTCCGGGACAGGAAGCTACAATGAGCAGTTCTTC.